These T cell receptor beta chains were read from a single sample in a study of blood T cell repertoires in COVID-19. Produced via immunoSEQ multiplex PCR; TCRdb's table is partial and in-frame only. The data contain approximately 33,000 clones, around 90% of them seen just once; the ten biggest clones take up roughly 8.2%. The specimen sequenced was peripheral blood. Source of these receptors: a man aged 55 to 70 with COVID-19, enrolled during active disease. Each CDR3 is given with its conserved first and last residue. Each record gives: V gene, clone size, J gene, D gene, CDR3 DNA, CDR3 protein. A D gene is named only where the DNA matches it firmly. Rows may omit the clone size; those that give it use once, few, many or a size class.

V gene: TRBV28
clone size: NA
J gene: TRBJ2-7
D gene: TRBD1
CDR3 DNA: TGTGCCAGCAGCCCGGACAGGTATGAGGACGAGCAGTACTTC
CDR3 protein: CASSPDRYEDEQYF

V gene: TRBV7-2
clone size: few
J gene: TRBJ2-2
D gene: TRBD2
CDR3 DNA: TGTGCCAGCAGCTTAGGGACTAGCGGGAGGCTAACCGGGGAGCTGTTTTTT
CDR3 protein: CASSLGTSGRLTGELFF

V gene: TRBV19
clone size: NA
J gene: TRBJ2-7
D gene: NA
CDR3 DNA: TGTGCCAGTAGCCGGGCGGCGGGCGGCTACGAGCAGTACTTC
CDR3 protein: CASSRAAGGYEQYF

V gene: TRBV28
clone size: NA
J gene: TRBJ2-7
D gene: TRBD2
CDR3 DNA: TGTGCCAGCAGACATAGACGATTAAGCGGGGGTGGCTCCTACGAGCAGTACTTC
CDR3 protein: CASRHRRLSGGGSYEQYF

V gene: TRBV7-9
clone size: NA
J gene: TRBJ2-5
D gene: NA
CDR3 DNA: TGTGCCAGCAGCCACTCCGTCACTAGTGGGACCCAGTACTTC
CDR3 protein: CASSHSVTSGTQYF

V gene: TRBV9
clone size: NA
J gene: TRBJ1-3
D gene: NA
CDR3 DNA: TGTGCCAGCAGCGTTGAGCCATTAACCGGCTCTGGAAACACCATATATTTT
CDR3 protein: CASSVEPLTGSGNTIYF

V gene: TRBV15
clone size: NA
J gene: TRBJ1-4
D gene: NA
CDR3 DNA: TGTGCCACCAGCAGAGTTCCACCGGACAGTAATGAAAAACTGTTTTTT
CDR3 protein: CATSRVPPDSNEKLFF

V gene: TRBV28
clone size: NA
J gene: TRBJ2-7
D gene: TRBD2
CDR3 DNA: TGTGCCAGCAGCACTACTCGGGCCTCCCGAGGAGCGGGAGTCTACGAGCAGTACTTC
CDR3 protein: CASSTTRASRGAGVYEQYF

V gene: TRBV9
clone size: NA
J gene: TRBJ2-3
D gene: NA
CDR3 DNA: TGTGCCAGCAGTCCCAGCGGGTTAAGCACAGATACGCAGTATTTT
CDR3 protein: CASSPSGLSTDTQYF

V gene: TRBV30
clone size: once
J gene: TRBJ2-6
D gene: TRBD1
CDR3 DNA: TGTGCCTGGACGGACAGGCCGAATACTGGGGCCAACGTCCTGACTTTC
CDR3 protein: CAWTDRPNTGANVLTF

V gene: TRBV5-1
clone size: NA
J gene: TRBJ1-1
D gene: NA
CDR3 DNA: TGCGCCAGCAGCTTTGGGGGCGCGACTGAAGCTTTCTTT
CDR3 protein: CASSFGGATEAFF

V gene: TRBV9
clone size: NA
J gene: TRBJ2-7
D gene: NA
CDR3 DNA: TGTGCCAGCAGCGCCCTCTTCGGCGGGCCCAACGAGCAGTACTTC
CDR3 protein: CASSALFGGPNEQYF

V gene: TRBV6-2/TRBV6-3
clone size: NA
J gene: TRBJ2-4
D gene: NA
CDR3 DNA: TGTGCCAGCAGTCCCCAAGGGGGGGGTCCCAAAAACATTCAGTACTTC
CDR3 protein: CASSPQGGGPKNIQYF

V gene: TRBV5-1
clone size: NA
J gene: TRBJ2-7
D gene: TRBD2
CDR3 DNA: TGCGCCAGCAGCGAGCGGACTAGCGGGAGCTACGAGCAGTACTTC
CDR3 protein: CASSERTSGSYEQYF

V gene: TRBV5-1
clone size: NA
J gene: TRBJ1-1
D gene: TRBD1
CDR3 DNA: TGCGCCAGCACCAGCGGGACAGGGGATGAAGCTTTCTTT
CDR3 protein: CASTSGTGDEAFF